This T cell receptor (beta chain) was sequenced for a study of OX40 agonist ivuxolimab in advanced cancers. Study context: Six ivuxolimab dose levels, 0.01 to 10 mg/kg, were given intravenously every 2 weeks.

Profiling relied on immunoSEQ multiplex PCR, and the TCRdb table lists in-frame clones only, not all of them. Seen here are approximately 100,000 clones, roughly 84% observed once, and the top ten hold 3% to 4.5%. This CDR3 has 14 residues. CDR1 is LNHDA and CDR2 is SQIVND in the germline V gene (reference sequence). Trimming stripped 5 bases from V and 1 base from J, with 11 bases between. Sequencing used CD4+ or CD8+ T cells sorted from blood, obtained in a trial of the OX40 agonist ivuxolimab. The gene calls are TRBV19 and TRBJ1-1, with D uncertain. The TCR was taken from an adult with an advanced solid tumor such as melanoma, head and neck, liver or kidney cancer. CDR3 protein: CASSFLVRNTEAFF. In nucleotides, the CDR3 is TGTGCCAGTAGTTTCCTAGTCCGGAACACTGAAGCTTTCTTT.